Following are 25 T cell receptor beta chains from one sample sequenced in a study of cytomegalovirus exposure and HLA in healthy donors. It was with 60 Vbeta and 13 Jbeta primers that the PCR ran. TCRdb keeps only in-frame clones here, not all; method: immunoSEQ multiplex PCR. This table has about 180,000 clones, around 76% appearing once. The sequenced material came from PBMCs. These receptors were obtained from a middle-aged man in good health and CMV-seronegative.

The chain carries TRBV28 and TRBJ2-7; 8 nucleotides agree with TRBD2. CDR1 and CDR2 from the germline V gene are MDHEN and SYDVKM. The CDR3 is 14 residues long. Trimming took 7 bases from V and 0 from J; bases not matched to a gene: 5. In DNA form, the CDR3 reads TGTGCCAGCACTCGGGGGGGGAGCTCCTACGAGCAGTACTTC. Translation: CASTRGGSSYEQYF.

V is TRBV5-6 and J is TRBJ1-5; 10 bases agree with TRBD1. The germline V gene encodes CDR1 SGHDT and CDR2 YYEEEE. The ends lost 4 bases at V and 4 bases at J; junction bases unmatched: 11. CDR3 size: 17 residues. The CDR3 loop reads CASSIRGTGARNQPQHF. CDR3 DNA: TGTGCCAGCAGCATCCGTGGGACAGGGGCAAGAAATCAGCCCCAGCATTTT.

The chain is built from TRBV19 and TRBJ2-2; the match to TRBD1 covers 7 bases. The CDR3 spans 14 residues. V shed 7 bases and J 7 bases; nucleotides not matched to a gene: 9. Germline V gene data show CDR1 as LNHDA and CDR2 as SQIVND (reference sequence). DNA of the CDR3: TGTGCCAGTAACACCGACAGGGCAGGCGGGGAGCTGTTTTTT. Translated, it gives CASNTDRAGGELFF. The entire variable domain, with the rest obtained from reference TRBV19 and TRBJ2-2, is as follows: DGGITQSPKYLFRKEGQNVTLSCEQNLNHDAMYWYRQDPGQGLRLIYYSQIVNDFQKGDIAEGYSVSREKKESFPLTVTSAQKNPTAFYLCASNTDRAGGELFFGEGSRLTVL.

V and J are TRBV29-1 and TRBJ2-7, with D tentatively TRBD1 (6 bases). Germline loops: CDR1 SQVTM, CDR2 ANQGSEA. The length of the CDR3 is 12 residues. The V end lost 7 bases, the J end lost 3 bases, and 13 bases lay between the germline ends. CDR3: CSAWTDFYEQYF. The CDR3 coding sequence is TGCAGCGCATGGACAGACTTCTACGAGCAGTACTTC.

CDR3 region: CASNTGVFTDTQYF. The CDR3 DNA reads as TGCGCCAGCAACACAGGGGTTTTCACAGATACGCAGTATTTT. The chain couples TRBV5-1 to TRBJ2-3, with 7 bases that match TRBD1. The germline V gene encodes CDR1 SGHRS and CDR2 YFSETQ. This CDR3 has 14 residues. Trimming took 6 bases from V and 2 from J; bases not matched to a gene: 6.

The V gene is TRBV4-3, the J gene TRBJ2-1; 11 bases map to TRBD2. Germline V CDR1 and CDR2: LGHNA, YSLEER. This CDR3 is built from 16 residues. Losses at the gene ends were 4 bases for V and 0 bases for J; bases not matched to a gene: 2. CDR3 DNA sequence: TGCGCCAGCAGCCTCACTAGCGGGAGCTCCTACAATGAGCAGTTCTTC. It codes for CASSLTSGSSYNEQFF.

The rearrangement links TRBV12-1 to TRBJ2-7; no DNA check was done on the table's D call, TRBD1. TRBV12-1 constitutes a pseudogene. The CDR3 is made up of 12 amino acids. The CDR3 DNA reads TGTGCCAGCAGCCAGGTTTACTACGAGCAGTACTTC. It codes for CASSQVYYEQYF.

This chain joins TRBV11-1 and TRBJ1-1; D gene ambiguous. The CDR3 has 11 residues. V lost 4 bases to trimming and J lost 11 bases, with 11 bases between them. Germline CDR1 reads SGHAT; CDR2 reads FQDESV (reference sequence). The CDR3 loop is CASSSEGYAFF. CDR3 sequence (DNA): TGTGCCAGCAGCTCAGAGGGTTATGCTTTCTTT. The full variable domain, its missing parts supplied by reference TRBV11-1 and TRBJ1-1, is EAEVAQSPRYKITEKSQAVAFWCDPISGHATLYWYRQILGQGPELLVQFQDESVVDDSQLPKDRFSAERLKGVDSTLKIQPAELGDSAMYLCASSSEGYAFFGQGTRLTVV.

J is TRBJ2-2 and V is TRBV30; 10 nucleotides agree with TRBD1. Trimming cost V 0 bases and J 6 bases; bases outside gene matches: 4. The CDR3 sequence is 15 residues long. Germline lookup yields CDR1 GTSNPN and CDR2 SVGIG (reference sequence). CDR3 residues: CAWSVRTGGPGELFF. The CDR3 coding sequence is TGTGCCTGGAGTGTTAGGACAGGGGGACCCGGGGAGCTGTTTTTT.

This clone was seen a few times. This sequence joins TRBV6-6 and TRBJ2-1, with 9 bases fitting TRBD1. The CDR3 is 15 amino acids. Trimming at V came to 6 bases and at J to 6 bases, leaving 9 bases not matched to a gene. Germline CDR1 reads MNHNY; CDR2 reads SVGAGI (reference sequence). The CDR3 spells CASRGDRGGFNEQFF. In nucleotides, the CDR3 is TGTGCCAGCAGGGGAGACAGGGGGGGATTCAATGAGCAGTTCTTC.

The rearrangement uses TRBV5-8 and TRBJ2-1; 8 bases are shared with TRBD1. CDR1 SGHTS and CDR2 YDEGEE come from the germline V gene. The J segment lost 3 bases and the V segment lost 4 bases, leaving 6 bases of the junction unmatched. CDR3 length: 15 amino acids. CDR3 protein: CASSLGQVLYNEQFF. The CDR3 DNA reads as TGTGCCAGCAGCCTGGGACAGGTTCTCTACAATGAGCAGTTCTTC. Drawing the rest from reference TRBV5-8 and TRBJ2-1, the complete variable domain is EAGVTQSPTHLIKTRGQQATLRCSPISGHTSVYWYQQALGLGLQFLLWYDEGEERNRGNFPPRFSGRQFPNYSSELNVNALELEDSALYLCASSLGQVLYNEQFFGPGTRLTVL.

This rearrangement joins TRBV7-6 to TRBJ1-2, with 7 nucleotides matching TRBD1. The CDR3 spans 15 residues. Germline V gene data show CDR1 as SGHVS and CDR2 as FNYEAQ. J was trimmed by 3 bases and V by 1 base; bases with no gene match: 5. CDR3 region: CASSLGPGQHYGYTF. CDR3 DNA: TGTGCCAGCAGCTTAGGCCCGGGACAGCACTATGGCTACACCTTC. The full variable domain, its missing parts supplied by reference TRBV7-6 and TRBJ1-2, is GAGVSQSPRYKVTKRGQDVALRCDPISGHVSLYWYRQALGQGPEFLTYFNYEAQQDKSGLPNDRFSAERPEGSISTLTIQRTEQRDSAMYRCASSLGPGQHYGYTFGSGTRLTVV.

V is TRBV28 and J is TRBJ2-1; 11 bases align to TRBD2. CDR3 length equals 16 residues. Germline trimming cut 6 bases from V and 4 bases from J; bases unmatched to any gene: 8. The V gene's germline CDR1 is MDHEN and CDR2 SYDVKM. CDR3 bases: TGTGCCAGCAGGACCGTTAGCGGGGGGGCGTACAATGAGCAGTTCTTC. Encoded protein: CASRTVSGGAYNEQFF.

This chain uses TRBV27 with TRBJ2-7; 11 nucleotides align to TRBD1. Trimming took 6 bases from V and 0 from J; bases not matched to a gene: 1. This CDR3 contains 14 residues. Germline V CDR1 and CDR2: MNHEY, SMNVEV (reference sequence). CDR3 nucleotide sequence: TGTGCCAGCAGGGGGACAGGGGGCTCCTACGAGCAGTACTTC. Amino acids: CASRGTGGSYEQYF.

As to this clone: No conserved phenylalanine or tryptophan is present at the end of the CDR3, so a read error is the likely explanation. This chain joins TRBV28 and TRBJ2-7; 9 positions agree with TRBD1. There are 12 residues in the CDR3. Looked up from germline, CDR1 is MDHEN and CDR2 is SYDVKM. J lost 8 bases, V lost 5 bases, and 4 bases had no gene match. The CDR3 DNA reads TGTGCCAGCAGTACCGGGACAGGGAAGCAGTACCTC. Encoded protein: CASSTGTGKQYL.

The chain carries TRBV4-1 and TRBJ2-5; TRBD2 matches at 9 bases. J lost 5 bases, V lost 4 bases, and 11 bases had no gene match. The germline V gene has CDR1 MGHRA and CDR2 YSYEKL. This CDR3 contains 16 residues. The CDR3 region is CASSPLTGLAAETQYF. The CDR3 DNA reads TGCGCCAGCAGCCCACTGACGGGACTAGCAGCGGAGACCCAGTACTTC.

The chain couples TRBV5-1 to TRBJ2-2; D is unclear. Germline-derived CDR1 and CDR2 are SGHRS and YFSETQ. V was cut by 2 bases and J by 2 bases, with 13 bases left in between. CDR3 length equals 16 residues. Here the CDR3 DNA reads TGCGCCAGCAGCTTCTCCAGCAGGCCCAACACCGGGGAGCTGTTTTTT. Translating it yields CASSFSSRPNTGELFF.

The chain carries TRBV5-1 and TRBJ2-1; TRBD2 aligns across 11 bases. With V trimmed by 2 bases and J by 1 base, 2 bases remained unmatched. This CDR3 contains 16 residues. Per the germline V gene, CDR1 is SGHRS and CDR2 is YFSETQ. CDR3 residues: CASSLGTSGSYNEQFF. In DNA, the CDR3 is TGCGCCAGCAGCTTAGGGACTAGCGGATCCTACAATGAGCAGTTCTTC. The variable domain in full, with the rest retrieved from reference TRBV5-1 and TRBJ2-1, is KAGVTQTPRYLIKTRGQQVTLSCSPISGHRSVSWYQQTPGQGLQFLFEYFSETQRNKGNFPGRFSGRQFSNSRSEMNVSTLELGDSALYLCASSLGTSGSYNEQFFGPGTRLTVL.

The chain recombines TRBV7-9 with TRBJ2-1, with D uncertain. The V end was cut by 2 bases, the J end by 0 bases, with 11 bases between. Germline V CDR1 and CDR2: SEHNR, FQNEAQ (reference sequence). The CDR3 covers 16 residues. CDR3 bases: TGTGCCAGCAGCTTACGGGTTGTGAGCTCCTACAATGAGCAGTTCTTC. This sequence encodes CASSLRVVSSYNEQFF.

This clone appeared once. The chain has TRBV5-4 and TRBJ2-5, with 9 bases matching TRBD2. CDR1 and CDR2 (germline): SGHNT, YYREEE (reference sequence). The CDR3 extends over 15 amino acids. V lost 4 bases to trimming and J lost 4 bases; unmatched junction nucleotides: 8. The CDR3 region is CASSQTSGARETQYF. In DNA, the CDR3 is TGTGCCAGCAGCCAGACTAGCGGAGCCCGAGAGACCCAGTACTTC.

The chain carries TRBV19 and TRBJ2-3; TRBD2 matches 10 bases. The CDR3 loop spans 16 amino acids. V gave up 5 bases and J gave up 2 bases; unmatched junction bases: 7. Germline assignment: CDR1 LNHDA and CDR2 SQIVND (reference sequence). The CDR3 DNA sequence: TGTGCCAGTAGTGTTACTAGCGGGACCAACACAGATACGCAGTATTTT. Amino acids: CASSVTSGTNTDTQYF.

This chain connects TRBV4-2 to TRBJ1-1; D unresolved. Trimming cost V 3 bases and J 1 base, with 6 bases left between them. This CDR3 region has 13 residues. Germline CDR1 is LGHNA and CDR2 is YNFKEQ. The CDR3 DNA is TGTGCCAGCAGCCACCGGGAGAACACTGAAGCTTTCTTT. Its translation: CASSHRENTEAFF.

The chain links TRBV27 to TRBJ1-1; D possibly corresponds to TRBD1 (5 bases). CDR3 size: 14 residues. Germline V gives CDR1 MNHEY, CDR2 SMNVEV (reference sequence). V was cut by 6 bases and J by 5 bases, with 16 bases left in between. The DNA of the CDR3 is TGTGCCAGCAGCCCTAACCGGGGGGGGACTGAAGCTTTCTTT. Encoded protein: CASSPNRGGTEAFF.

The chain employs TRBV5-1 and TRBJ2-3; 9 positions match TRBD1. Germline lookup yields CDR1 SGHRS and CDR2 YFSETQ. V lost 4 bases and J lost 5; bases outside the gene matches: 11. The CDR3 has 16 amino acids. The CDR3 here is CASSTGQGIPGDTQYF. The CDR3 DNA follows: TGCGCCAGCAGCACCGGACAGGGGATCCCGGGAGATACGCAGTATTTT.

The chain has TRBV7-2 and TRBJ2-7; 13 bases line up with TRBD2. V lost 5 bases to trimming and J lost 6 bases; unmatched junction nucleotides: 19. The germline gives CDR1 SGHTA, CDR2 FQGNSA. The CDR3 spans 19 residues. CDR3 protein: CASSPPLGLAGRVSGEQYF. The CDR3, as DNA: TGTGCCAGCAGCCCCCCCCTGGGACTAGCGGGAAGGGTTTCCGGCGAGCAGTACTTC. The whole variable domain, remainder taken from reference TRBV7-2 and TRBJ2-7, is GAGVSQSPSNKVTEKGKDVELRCDPISGHTALYWYRQSLGQGLEFLIYFQGNSAPDKSGLPSDRFSAERTGGSVSTLTIQRTQQEDSAVYLCASSPPLGLAGRVSGEQYFGPGTRLTVT.